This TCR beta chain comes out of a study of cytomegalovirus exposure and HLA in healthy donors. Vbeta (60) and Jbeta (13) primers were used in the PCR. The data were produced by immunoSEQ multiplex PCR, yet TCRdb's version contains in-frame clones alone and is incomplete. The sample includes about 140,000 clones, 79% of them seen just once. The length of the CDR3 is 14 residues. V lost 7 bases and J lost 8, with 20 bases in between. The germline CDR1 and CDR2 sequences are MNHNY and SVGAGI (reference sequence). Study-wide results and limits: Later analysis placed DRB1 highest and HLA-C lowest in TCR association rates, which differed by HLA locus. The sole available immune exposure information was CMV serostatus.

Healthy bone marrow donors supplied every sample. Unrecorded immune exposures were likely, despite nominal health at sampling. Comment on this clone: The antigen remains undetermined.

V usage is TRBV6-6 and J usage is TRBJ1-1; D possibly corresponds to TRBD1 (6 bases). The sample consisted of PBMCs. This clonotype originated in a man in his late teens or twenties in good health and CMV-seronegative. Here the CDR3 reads CASIPSSGVAEAFF. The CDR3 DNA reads TGTGCCAGCATTCCCTCTTCAGGGGTTGCGGAAGCTTTCTTT.